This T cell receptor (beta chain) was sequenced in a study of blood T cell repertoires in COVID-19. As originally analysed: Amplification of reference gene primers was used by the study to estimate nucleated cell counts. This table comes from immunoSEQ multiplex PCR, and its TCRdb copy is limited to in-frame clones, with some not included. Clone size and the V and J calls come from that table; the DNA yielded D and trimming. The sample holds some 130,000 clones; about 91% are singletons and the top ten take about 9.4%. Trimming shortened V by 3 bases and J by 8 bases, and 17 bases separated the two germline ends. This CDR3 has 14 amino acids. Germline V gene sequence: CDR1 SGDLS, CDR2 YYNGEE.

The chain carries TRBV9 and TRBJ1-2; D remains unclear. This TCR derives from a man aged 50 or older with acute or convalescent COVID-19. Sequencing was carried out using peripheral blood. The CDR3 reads CASSAGGSGSGYTF. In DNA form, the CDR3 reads TGTGCCAGCAGCGCCGGTGGGTCGGGGTCCGGCTACACCTTC.